Below are 21 T cell receptor beta chains sequenced from a single sample in a study of shared clonotypes between healthy human individuals (dated by TCRdb to 2018 to 2021). Preparation of the library involved the immunoSEQ multiplex PCR assay. The table was pulled from immuneACCESS by TCRdb, which kept in-frame rearrangements only. Such tables lose some clones; where checked, under half of the loss comes from unresolved V genes, and the rest has no known cause. The sample table lists over 2 million clones, 85% to 95% of them with a count of one. Together, the top ten hold 0.37% of the sample. The sample comprised naive CD4+ T cells from PBMCs. In the paper's terms, the cell subset or site label means: CD45RA+ positively selected. The receptors were sampled from a man aged 18-30 years in good health. Some clones in this sample may be carry-over from other donors' samples.

The genes are TRBV19 and TRBJ1-2, with 10 nucleotides matching TRBD1. Unmatched junction bases numbered 6, after V lost 4 bases and J lost 4 bases. The CDR3 consists of 15 residues. From germline, CDR1 is LNHDA and CDR2 SQIVND (reference sequence). CDR3 nucleotide sequence: TGTGCCAGTAGTACGGGACAGGGGACCCTCTATGGCTACACCTTC. It translates to CASSTGQGTLYGYTF.

Here the CDR3 reads CASSQDVRQGTTEAFF. The CDR3 DNA reads TGTGCCAGCAGCCAAGATGTAAGGCAGGGAACTACTGAAGCTTTCTTT. This chain joins TRBV4-2 and TRBJ1-1; D perhaps matches TRBD1 (5 bases). V lost 0 bases and J lost 5, with 16 bases in between. The CDR3 is made up of 16 amino acids. Looked up from germline, CDR1 is LGHNA and CDR2 is YNFKEQ.

This chain links TRBV5-6 with TRBJ2-3; 10 bases are a match to TRBD1. CDR3 length: 15 residues. With V trimmed by 4 bases and J by 4 bases, 6 bases remained unmatched. Germline CDR1 is SGHDT and CDR2 is YYEEEE. The CDR3 nucleotides are TGTGCCAGCAGCCTCGGGACAGGGGCAGCAGATACGCAGTATTTT. Its protein is CASSLGTGAADTQYF.

This rearrangement joins TRBV5-6 to TRBJ1-2; possibly TRBD1 for D (6 bases). Germline assignment: CDR1 SGHDT and CDR2 YYEEEE. The CDR3 extends over 13 amino acids. Between the trimmed V and J ends, which lost 3 bases and 3 bases, there was a span of 9 bases. The CDR3 DNA reads TGTGCCAGCAGCTCCAGGGGTTACTATGGCTACACCTTC. This gives the protein CASSSRGYYGYTF.

The genes are TRBV6-5 and TRBJ1-1; D is possibly TRBD1 (5 bases). Germline V lookup: CDR1 MNHEY, CDR2 SVGAGI. V lost 2 bases and J 8 bases, leaving 18 bases between the germline ends. The CDR3 runs 15 residues. This CDR3 reads CASSYRGEPVLEAFF. CDR3 nucleotide sequence: TGTGCCAGCAGTTACCGAGGGGAGCCGGTTCTAGAAGCTTTCTTT.

This sequence joins TRBV27 and TRBJ2-1, with TRBD2 matching over 14 bases. Germline values: CDR1 MNHEY, CDR2 SMNVEV (reference sequence). V lost 4 bases, J lost 8 bases, and 10 bases stayed unmatched. The CDR3 length is 17 residues. CDR3: CASSSGTSGRVRDEQFF. The CDR3 coding sequence is TGTGCCAGCAGTTCGGGGACTAGCGGGAGAGTACGCGATGAGCAGTTCTTC.

The genes are TRBV9 and TRBJ1-5; TRBD1 might be the D (6 bases). Germline values: CDR1 SGDLS, CDR2 YYNGEE. This CDR3 region has 15 residues. The germline V and J ends were trimmed by 5 bases and 3 bases, with 15 bases remaining between them. The CDR3 DNA reads as TGTGCCAGCAGTGCCCGGGACAATGACAATCAGCCCCAGCATTTT. Translated, it gives CASSARDNDNQPQHF.

The rearrangement joins TRBV7-9 to TRBJ2-3; the D gene is possibly TRBD2 (5 bases). Looked up from germline, CDR1 is SEHNR and CDR2 is FQNEAQ (reference sequence). V was pared by 5 bases and J by 3 bases, with 15 bases between. The CDR3 runs to 15 residues. CDR3 amino acids: CASSPGFGETDTQYF. The CDR3 region has the DNA TGTGCCAGCAGCCCGGGTTTCGGGGAGACAGATACGCAGTATTTT.

The chain is built from TRBV29-1 and TRBJ2-3; the D gene is possibly TRBD1 (5 bases). The CDR3 extends over 14 amino acids. Trimming stripped 1 base from V and 6 bases from J, with 14 bases between. The germline CDR1 and CDR2 sequences are SQVTM and ANQGSEA. The CDR3 reads CSVEGGRPEDTQYF. CDR3 nucleotides: TGCAGCGTTGAAGGGGGCAGGCCGGAGGATACGCAGTATTTT.

As regards this clone: Other DNA sequences within the sample encode an identical CDR3. J is TRBJ2-5 and V is TRBV5-4; 13 nucleotides match TRBD2. From germline, CDR1 is SGHNT and CDR2 YYREEE (reference sequence). The ends lost 2 bases at V and 5 bases at J; junction bases unmatched: 6. The CDR3 is 16 residues long. The CDR3, as DNA: TGTGCCAGCAGCTTAACTAGCGGGAGGGGAGGGGAGACCCAGTACTTC. Its translation: CASSLTSGRGGETQYF.

The chain recombines TRBV6-5 with TRBJ2-1; D not resolved. V was trimmed by 6 bases and J by 8 bases, leaving 20 bases between them. CDR3 length equals 15 residues. Germline CDR1 MNHEY, CDR2 SVGAGI. CDR3 nucleotide sequence: TGTGCCAGCAGCCCCGGGCCCCTCAGATTCGATGAGCAGTTCTTC. Translated: CASSPGPLRFDEQFF.

This clone was found once. The chain recombines TRBV5-1 with TRBJ2-1; TRBD2 is a possible D gene (5 bases). Trimming cost V 2 bases and J 0 bases, with 15 bases left between them. Germline assignment: CDR1 SGHRS and CDR2 YFSETQ. This CDR3 is built from 17 residues. This chain's CDR3 is CASSFFGRGSSYNEQFF. The CDR3 DNA reads as TGCGCCAGCAGCTTTTTTGGCCGGGGAAGCTCCTACAATGAGCAGTTCTTC.

This rearrangement joins TRBV5-1 to TRBJ2-3; D ambiguous. The CDR3 covers 20 residues. The ends were cut back, 1 base at V and 2 bases at J, with 26 bases in the middle. The germline V gene encodes CDR1 SGHRS and CDR2 YFSETQ. In DNA form, the CDR3 reads TGCGCCAGCAGCTTGTTCCCTCCCCAGCCCTCACATTCAAACACAGATACGCAGTATTTT. Residues: CASSLFPPQPSHSNTDTQYF.

This chain uses TRBV18 with TRBJ1-3; no reliable D call. Germline CDR1 is KGHSH and CDR2 is LQKENI. CDR3 length: 15 residues. Trimming removed 0 bases from V and 2 bases from J, with 8 bases in between. CDR3 residues: CASSPPSVPGNTIYF. The CDR3 region has the DNA TGTGCCAGCTCACCACCCTCGGTTCCTGGAAACACCATATATTTT.

The rearrangement joins TRBV7-2 to TRBJ2-1; D may be TRBD1 or TRBD2 (6 bases each). Germline CDR1 reads SGHTA; CDR2 reads FQGNSA. The germline V and J ends were trimmed by 1 base and 6 bases, with 16 bases remaining between them. The CDR3 runs 16 residues. The CDR3 nucleotides read TGTGCCAGCAGCTTAGTAGGGGGGCCAGGAGGCAATGAGCAGTTCTTC. It specifies CASSLVGGPGGNEQFF.

A few counts support this clone. The chain joins TRBV30 to TRBJ2-2; the D is unclear. This CDR3 comprises 11 residues. Looked up from germline, CDR1 is GTSNPN and CDR2 is SVGIG (reference sequence). The V end was cut by 0 bases, the J end by 8 bases, with 4 bases between. The CDR3 loop is CAWSVGGELFF. In DNA form, the CDR3 reads TGTGCCTGGAGTGTAGGTGGGGAGCTGTTTTTT.

The chain uses TRBV29-1 and TRBJ2-3; D call uncertain. The CDR3 extends over 11 amino acids. V was trimmed by 6 bases and J by 9 bases, leaving 13 bases between them. The germline gives CDR1 SQVTM, CDR2 ANQGSEA. As DNA, the CDR3 is TGCAGCGTCTACGACCCCGGGACGCAGTATTTT. The encoded protein is CSVYDPGTQYF.

The chain recombines TRBV19 with TRBJ2-7; weak D call: TRBD2 (6 bases). With 1 base removed from V and 0 bases from J, the gap between germline ends came to 10 bases. The CDR3 length is 15 residues. CDR1 is LNHDA, CDR2 SQIVND, per germline (reference sequence). Here the CDR3 reads CASSIVSGLSYEQYF. DNA for the CDR3: TGTGCCAGTAGTATAGTCAGCGGGCTCTCCTACGAGCAGTACTTC.

This rearrangement joins TRBV5-1 to TRBJ2-2, with 11 bases matching TRBD2. Looked up from germline, CDR1 is SGHRS and CDR2 is YFSETQ. Trimming at V came to 4 bases and at J to 4 bases, leaving 6 bases not matched to a gene. This CDR3 is 16 amino acids long. The CDR3 coding sequence is TGCGCCAGCAGCATCGGGACTAGCGGATTCACCGGGGAGCTGTTTTTT. It codes for CASSIGTSGFTGELFF.

J is TRBJ2-5 and V is TRBV9; D remains ambiguous. The CDR3 loop spans 14 amino acids. The V and J ends lost 0 bases and 2 bases respectively, with 8 bases between them. CDR1 is SGDLS and CDR2 is YYNGEE in the germline V gene. Written as DNA, the CDR3 is TGTGCCAGCAGCGTAGGACACCAACAAGAGACCCAGTACTTC. Translating it yields CASSVGHQQETQYF.

The genes are TRBV6-5 and TRBJ1-6; D gene uncertain. CDR1 and CDR2 from the germline V gene are MNHEY and SVGAGI. The CDR3 has 15 amino acids. The V end was cut by 0 bases, the J end by 9 bases, with 12 bases between. CDR3 region: CASSYSRVSSSPLHF. Here the CDR3 DNA reads TGTGCCAGCAGTTACTCGAGGGTGTCGAGTTCACCCCTCCACTTT.